The clone carrying this T cell receptor beta chain was observed a single time. Its specificity is unknown. The PCR employed 60 Vbeta primers together with 13 Jbeta primers. Using immunoSEQ multiplex PCR, the repertoire was profiled, and TCRdb retains in-frame clones only, with some absent. The table includes about 190,000 clones, approximately 85% detected once. The data stem from a study of cytomegalovirus exposure and HLA in healthy donors. Whole-study results and caveats: TCR beta chains numbering more than 150 were designated cytomegalovirus-associated.

Per germline, CDR1 SNHLY and CDR2 FYNNEI. The CDR3 is made up of 15 amino acids. V lost 2 bases to trimming and J lost 6 bases; unmatched junction nucleotides: 5. The chain uses TRBV2 and TRBJ2-1; 9 bases map to TRBD2. This TCR derives from a woman aged 18-29 years in good health and CMV-seronegative. What was sequenced was PBMCs. The CDR3 spells CASSEQGLARNEQFF. Written as DNA, the CDR3 is TGTGCCAGCAGTGAACAAGGACTAGCGCGCAATGAGCAGTTCTTC.